The 11 T cell receptor beta chains in this list originate from one sample, sequenced in a study of blood T cell repertoires in COVID-19. Repertoires were generated with immunoSEQ multiplex PCR, while TCRdb's copy carries only in-frame clones and drops some. Of approximately 140,000 clones listed, nearly 85% were seen once; the top ten hold roughly 4.3%. The source material was PBMCs or T cells enriched from blood (not recorded which). The receptors were sampled from a man between 50 and 59 years old in a cohort exposed to, infected with or recovered from COVID-19 (not recorded which).

J is TRBJ2-7 and V is TRBV29-1; D might be TRBD2 (5 bases). Trimming stripped 6 bases from V and 7 bases from J, with 16 bases between. From germline, CDR1 is SQVTM and CDR2 ANQGSEA. The CDR3 extends over 12 amino acids. The CDR3 sequence is CSVSSGGWEQYF. Written as DNA, the CDR3 is TGCAGCGTGAGTAGTGGCGGGTGGGAGCAGTACTTC.

The V and J genes are TRBV3-1 (or the pseudogene TRBV3-2) and TRBJ1-1; 7 nucleotides match TRBD1. This CDR3 spans 15 amino acids. The V gene's germline CDR1 is LGHDT and CDR2 YNNKEL (reference sequence). V shed 3 bases, J shed 1 base, and the junction held 5 bases outside the gene matches. The CDR3 is CASSQAGTENTEAFF. The CDR3 region has the DNA TGTGCCAGCAGCCAGGCCGGGACAGAGAACACTGAAGCTTTCTTT.

This clone was seen more than once but under ten times. J is TRBJ1-1 and V is TRBV2; D call uncertain. The V gene's germline CDR1 is SNHLY and CDR2 FYNNEI. The CDR3 is 12 amino acids. Between the trimmed V and J ends, which lost 8 bases and 1 base, there was a span of 8 bases. For the CDR3, the DNA is TGTGCCAGCGGAACGGGGAACACTGAAGCTTTCTTT. Its protein is CASGTGNTEAFF.

This clone was seen only once. This chain links TRBV27 with TRBJ1-2; D is uncertain. V was trimmed by 3 bases and J by 1 base, leaving 9 bases between them. This CDR3 comprises 14 residues. Germline values: CDR1 MNHEY, CDR2 SMNVEV (reference sequence). CDR3 residues: CASSLKGGNYGYTF. The CDR3 bases are TGTGCCAGCAGTTTGAAGGGAGGTAACTATGGCTACACCTTC.

The CDR3 DNA follows: TGTGCCAGCACCCCCTTGCGGGGTAATTCACCCCTCCACTTT. It yields the protein CASTPLRGNSPLHF. This chain uses TRBV27 with TRBJ1-6; no definite D call. V lost 7 bases and J lost 6, with 13 bases in between. The CDR3 runs to 14 residues. Per germline, CDR1 MNHEY and CDR2 SMNVEV (reference sequence).

V is TRBV28 and J is TRBJ2-7, with a weak D call TRBD1 (5 bases). This CDR3 contains 13 residues. Trimming cost V 8 bases and J 2 bases, with 13 bases left between them. Germline V gene sequence: CDR1 MDHEN, CDR2 SYDVKM. This CDR3 is CASRLGHTYEQYF. The DNA for the CDR3 is TGTGCCAGCCGCCTAGGACACACCTACGAGCAGTACTTC. Supplemented by reference TRBV28 and TRBJ2-7, the full variable domain reads DVKVTQSSRYLVKRTGEKVFLECVQDMDHENMFWYRQDPGLGLRLIYFSYDVKMKEKGDIPEGYSVSREKKERFSLILESASTNQTSMYLCASRLGHTYEQYFGPGTRLTVT.

The chain employs TRBV9 and TRBJ1-4; D is uncertain. Germline V CDR1 and CDR2: SGDLS, YYNGEE. V was shortened by 4 bases and J by 8 bases, with 18 bases between the two germline ends. The CDR3 runs 15 residues. The CDR3 is CASSPSGREGEKLFF. CDR3 bases: TGTGCCAGCAGCCCCAGTGGGAGGGAAGGGGAAAAACTGTTTTTT.

In its sample, this clone was seen once. The genes are TRBV5-5 and TRBJ2-5, with D unclear. The CDR3 has 14 residues. CDR1 is SGHKS and CDR2 is YYEKEE in the germline V gene (reference sequence). Deletions cut 4 bases from V and 1 base from J, with 11 bases between. CDR3 nucleotides: TGTGCCAGCAGCCTGAGTACTCGCCAAGAGACCCAGTACTTC. This codes for CASSLSTRQETQYF. The entire variable domain, with the rest obtained from reference TRBV5-5 and TRBJ2-5, is as follows: DAGVTQSPTHLIKTRGQQVTLRCSPISGHKSVSWYQQVLGQGPQFIFQYYEKEERGRGNFPDRFSARQFPNYSSELNVNALLLGDSALYLCASSLSTRQETQYFGPGTRLLVL.

The chain links TRBV27 to TRBJ1-3; D is undetermined. Germline assignment: CDR1 MNHEY and CDR2 SMNVEV (reference sequence). This CDR3 contains 16 residues. V was trimmed by 0 bases and J by 2 bases, leaving 11 bases between them. CDR3 in DNA: TGTGCCAGCAGTTTATCGCGGGGAGGTGCTGGAAACACCATATATTTT. Encoded protein: CASSLSRGGAGNTIYF.

The rearrangement links TRBV6-5 to TRBJ1-5; no clear D. Trimming took 5 bases from V and 5 from J, leaving 13 bases between them. The CDR3 sequence is 14 residues long. Germline-derived CDR1 and CDR2 are MNHEY and SVGAGI. CDR3 DNA sequence: TGTGCCAGCAGTAGAGGTCGCAACTATCAGCCCCAGCATTTT. Its protein product is CASSRGRNYQPQHF.

The chain has TRBV19 and TRBJ2-7, with D tentatively TRBD2 (5 bases). The CDR3 runs 14 residues. Germline V CDR1 and CDR2: LNHDA, SQIVND (reference sequence). The germline V and J ends were trimmed by 3 bases and 2 bases, with 11 bases remaining between them. The CDR3 is CASSMGDGPYEQYF. CDR3 DNA sequence: TGTGCCAGTAGTATGGGAGACGGACCCTACGAGCAGTACTTC. The full variable domain, rest sourced from reference TRBV19 and TRBJ2-7, is DGGITQSPKYLFRKEGQNVTLSCEQNLNHDAMYWYRQDPGQGLRLIYYSQIVNDFQKGDIAEGYSVSREKKESFPLTVTSAQKNPTAFYLCASSMGDGPYEQYFGPGTRLTVT.